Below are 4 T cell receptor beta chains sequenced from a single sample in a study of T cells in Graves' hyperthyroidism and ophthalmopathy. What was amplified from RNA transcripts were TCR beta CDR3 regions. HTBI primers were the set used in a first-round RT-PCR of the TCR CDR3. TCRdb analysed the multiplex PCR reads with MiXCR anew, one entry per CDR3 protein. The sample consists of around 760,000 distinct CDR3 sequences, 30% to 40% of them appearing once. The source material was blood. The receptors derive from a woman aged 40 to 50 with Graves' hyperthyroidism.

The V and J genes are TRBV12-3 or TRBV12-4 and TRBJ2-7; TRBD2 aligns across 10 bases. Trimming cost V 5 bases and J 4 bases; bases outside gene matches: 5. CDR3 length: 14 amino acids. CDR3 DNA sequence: TGTGCCAGCAGTCCTAGCGGGGGAGGTTACGAGCAGTACTTC. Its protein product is CASSPSGGGYEQYF.

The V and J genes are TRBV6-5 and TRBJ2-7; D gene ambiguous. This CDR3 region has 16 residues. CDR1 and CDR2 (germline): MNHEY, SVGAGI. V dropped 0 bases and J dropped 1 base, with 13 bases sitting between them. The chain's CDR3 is CASSYSQDRQSYEQYF. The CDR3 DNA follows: TGTGCCAGCAGTTACTCTCAGGACCGTCAATCCTACGAGCAGTACTTC.

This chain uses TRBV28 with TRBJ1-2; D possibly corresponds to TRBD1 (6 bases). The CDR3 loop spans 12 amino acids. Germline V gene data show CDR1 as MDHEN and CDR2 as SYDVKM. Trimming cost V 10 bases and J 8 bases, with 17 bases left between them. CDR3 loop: CAIVGGAEGYTF. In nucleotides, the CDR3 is TGTGCCATCGTGGGGGGCGCGGAGGGCTACACCTTC.

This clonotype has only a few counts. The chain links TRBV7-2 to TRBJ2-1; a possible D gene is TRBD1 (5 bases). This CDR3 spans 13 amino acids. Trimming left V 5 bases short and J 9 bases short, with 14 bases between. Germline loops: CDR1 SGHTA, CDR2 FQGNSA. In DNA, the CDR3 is TGTGCCAGCAGCCAAGCCCCAGGGATTGAGCAGTTCTTC. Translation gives CASSQAPGIEQFF. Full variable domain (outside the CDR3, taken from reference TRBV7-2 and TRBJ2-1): GAGVSQSPSNKVTEKGKDVELRCDPISGHTALYWYRQSLGQGLEFLIYFQGNSAPDKSGLPSDRFSAERTGGSVSTLTIQRTQQEDSAVYLCASSQAPGIEQFFGPGTRLTVL.